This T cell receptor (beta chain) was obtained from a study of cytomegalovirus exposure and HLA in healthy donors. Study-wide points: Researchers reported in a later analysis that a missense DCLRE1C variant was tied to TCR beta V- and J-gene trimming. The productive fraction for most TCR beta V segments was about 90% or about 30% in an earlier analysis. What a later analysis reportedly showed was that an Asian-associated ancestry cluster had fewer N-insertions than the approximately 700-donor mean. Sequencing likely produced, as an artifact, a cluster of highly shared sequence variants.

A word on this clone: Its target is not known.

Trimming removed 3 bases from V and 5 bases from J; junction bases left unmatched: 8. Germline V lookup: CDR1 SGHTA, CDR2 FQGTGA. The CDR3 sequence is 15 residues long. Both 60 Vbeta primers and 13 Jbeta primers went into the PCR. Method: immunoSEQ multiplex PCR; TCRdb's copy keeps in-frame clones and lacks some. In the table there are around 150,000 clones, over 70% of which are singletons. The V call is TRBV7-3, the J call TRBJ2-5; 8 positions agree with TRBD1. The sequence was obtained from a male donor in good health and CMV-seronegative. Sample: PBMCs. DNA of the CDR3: TGTGCCAGCAGCTTTTCCAGGGGGCCTGGTGAGACCCAGTACTTC. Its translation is CASSFSRGPGETQYF.